This T cell receptor beta chain was sequenced in a study of cytomegalovirus exposure and HLA in healthy donors. The CDR3 spans 15 residues. Per the germline V gene, CDR1 is MDHEN and CDR2 is SYDVKM. V gave up 6 bases and J gave up 5 bases, with 19 bases separating them. Findings and limits, study-wide: In a later analysis, CMV-associated beta chains were mostly HLA-associated, it appeared. Specificity of three CMV-associated chains for CMV antigens was verified in vitro. A later analysis linked a missense variant in DCLRE1C to the trimming of TCR beta V and J genes.

The PCR ran on 60 Vbeta and 13 Jbeta primers. Original processing notes: As a later analysis found, there were 70 million to 100 million unique TCR beta chains, of which about 10 million were shared. Clones were read by immunoSEQ multiplex PCR, and TCRdb kept only the in-frame ones, dropping some. V and J calls and clone size follow that table, whereas D and trimming were derived from the DNA. Seen here are approximately 190,000 clones, 75% to 85% observed once, and the top ten hold under 0.9%. In the case of this clone: Its antigen remains unknown.

The sequenced sample was PBMCs. The chain has TRBV28 and TRBJ2-5; a possible D gene is TRBD2 (6 bases). The receptor comes from a woman aged 18-29 years in good health and CMV-seronegative. This chain's CDR3 is CASSSGDRGSETQYF. CDR3 DNA sequence: TGTGCCAGCAGCTCGGGGGACCGCGGGTCGGAGACCCAGTACTTC.